This record concerns one T cell receptor beta chain sequence. The antigen remains unidentified. V lost 5 bases, J lost 12 bases, and 14 bases lay in between. CDR3 size: 12 residues. In germline, CDR1 is LNHDA, CDR2 SQIVND (reference sequence). This sample is part of a study of cytomegalovirus exposure and HLA in healthy donors. Study-level findings and limits: Association of a missense DCLRE1C variant with TCR beta V- and J-gene trimming was reported in a later analysis. Productive rates of about 90% or about 30% were seen for most TCR beta V segments in an earlier analysis.

PCR employed 60 Vbeta and 13 Jbeta primers. Clones were read by immunoSEQ multiplex PCR, and TCRdb kept only the in-frame ones, dropping some. The top ten hold approximately 10% of the sample, which has roughly 82,000 clones, more than 65% seen once. The origin of this receptor is a woman between 40 and 50 years old in good health and CMV-seropositive. Input material: PBMCs. The chain recombines TRBV19 with TRBJ2-1; TRBD1 is a possible D gene (6 bases). The CDR3: CASSSRQDMQFF. The DNA for the CDR3 is TGTGCCAGTAGTTCCCGACAGGATATGCAGTTCTTC.